These 26 T cell receptor beta chains came from one sample sequenced in a study of spatial heterogeneity in lung cancer. Points from the study as a whole: Tumoral mutation counts were tracked by counts of expanded intratumoral alpha and beta TCRs.

For these TCRs, the target antigens are not known. TCRdb independently ran MiXCR on the 5' RACE reads; one entry per CDR3 protein. Among several thousand distinct CDR3 sequences listed, 3% to 4.5% were seen once. Documented time point: sample taken at primary tumor resection. Sequenced here: lung tumor tissue, sampled at surgery. All receptors come from a female donor with early-stage non-small cell lung cancer.

This clonotype is labeled as medium-sized. The J gene is TRBJ2-7, the V gene TRBV5-1; the match to TRBD2 covers 7 bases. Germline lookup yields CDR1 SGHRS and CDR2 YFSETQ. V lost 0 bases to trimming and J lost 6 bases; unmatched junction nucleotides: 12. The CDR3 sequence is 16 residues long. The CDR3 reads CASSLAGGSANSEQYF. The CDR3 region has the DNA TGCGCCAGCAGCTTGGCCGGGGGGTCAGCGAATTCCGAGCAGTACTTC.

In its sample, this clonotype ranks as medium-sized. The chain recombines TRBV19 with TRBJ1-4; no firm D call. Germline CDR1 and CDR2: LNHDA and SQIVND (reference sequence). Between the trimmed V and J ends, which lost 3 bases and 2 bases, there was a span of 10 bases. This CDR3 contains 15 residues. The CDR3 is CASSIQVETNEKLFF. In DNA form, the CDR3 reads TGTGCCAGTAGTATCCAGGTTGAGACTAATGAAAAACTGTTTTTT. Based on the CDR3 plus reference TRBV19 and TRBJ1-4, the full variable domain is DGGITQSPKYLFRKEGQNVTLSCEQNLNHDAMYWYRQDPGQGLRLIYYSQIVNDFQKGDIAEGYSVSREKKESFPLTVTSAQKNPTAFYLCASSIQVETNEKLFFGSGTQLSVL.

By share of the sample, this clonotype is medium-sized. The chain joins TRBV7-8 to TRBJ2-4; D is possibly TRBD1 (5 bases). V lost 6 bases and J lost 0, with 27 bases in between. The CDR3 is 20 residues long. CDR1 and CDR2 from the germline V gene are SGHVS and FQNEAQ. In DNA form, the CDR3 reads TGTGCCAGCAGTCGAGATACAGGCGGCCCTTACTTACTAGCCAAAAACATTCAGTACTTC. Translated, it gives CASSRDTGGPYLLAKNIQYF.

In its sample, this clonotype was seen many times. The rearrangement links TRBV24-1 to TRBJ2-1; D not resolved. Germline loops: CDR1 KGHDR, CDR2 SFDVKD. V shed 1 base and J shed 6 bases, with 6 bases lying between them. The CDR3 has 13 amino acids. The CDR3, as DNA: TGTGCCACCAGTGATTTTGCAGGCAATGAGCAGTTCTTC. Encoded protein: CATSDFAGNEQFF.

This clonotype is judged medium-sized. Here the CDR3 DNA reads TGTGCCAGCAGCCCGCTAACCGGGGGGGCCGGGGAGCTGTTTTTT. Translation: CASSPLTGGAGELFF. The chain joins TRBV11-3 to TRBJ2-2, with 8 bases aligning to TRBD2. CDR1 is SGHNT and CDR2 is YENEEA in the germline V gene. V shed 5 bases and J 6 bases; nucleotides not matched to a gene: 8. This CDR3 comprises 15 residues.

This clonotype was seen many times. A much larger clonotype is one base distant, so this may be a read error. J is TRBJ1-2 and V is TRBV12-3 or TRBV12-4; TRBD1 might be the D (5 bases). This CDR3 has 12 residues. The CDR3: CASSLGPNGYNF. CDR3 bases: TGTGCCAGCAGTTTGGGACCTAATGGCTACAACTTC.

Many counts were recorded for this clonotype. The chain uses TRBV24-1 and TRBJ2-3; 14 bases map to TRBD2. J was trimmed by 5 bases and V by 9 bases; bases with no gene match: 6. The CDR3 has 15 amino acids. In germline, CDR1 is KGHDR, CDR2 SFDVKD. CDR3 sequence: CATGGLAGAGDTQYF. CDR3 in DNA: TGTGCCACCGGGGGACTAGCGGGAGCTGGAGATACGCAGTATTTT.

This clonotype appeared many times. This may be a read error, as it is one base from a much larger clone. The gene calls are TRBV28 and TRBJ1-2, with D tentatively TRBD1 (5 bases). CDR3 length equals 14 residues. Looked up from germline, CDR1 is MDHEN and CDR2 is SYDVKM. The CDR3 loop is CASSLLGVRDGYNF. The CDR3 region has the DNA TGTGCCAGCAGTTTGTTAGGGGTTAGGGATGGCTACAACTTC.

Judged by abundance, this clonotype is medium-sized. V and J are TRBV20-1 and TRBJ2-7, with D perhaps given as TRBD1 or TRBD2 (5 bases each). Germline V gives CDR1 DFQATT, CDR2 SNEGSKA (reference sequence). Trimming shortened V by 5 bases and J by 3 bases, and 17 bases separated the two germline ends. The CDR3 is 14 amino acids. The CDR3 coding sequence is TGCAGTGCTGAGGGACGCCCCCTGTTCTACGAGCAGTACTTC. This encodes CSAEGRPLFYEQYF.

This clonotype is classed as large (0.1 to 1%). V gene TRBV5-1 combines with J gene TRBJ2-2; tentative D call: TRBD2 (6 bases). Germline loops: CDR1 SGHRS, CDR2 YFSETQ. With 0 bases removed from V and 11 bases from J, the gap between germline ends came to 11 bases. The CDR3 is 13 residues long. The DNA for the CDR3 is TGCGCCAGCAGCTTGGAGGCGGAGGGAGAGCTGTTTTTT. As protein: CASSLEAEGELFF.

This clonotype has at least ten counts. Just one base apart from a much larger clone, this may be a read error. The rearrangement links TRBV5-6 to TRBJ1-2, with D unclear. In germline, CDR1 is SGHDT, CDR2 YYEEEE. The CDR3 sequence is 13 residues long. CDR3 sequence: CASSLLDDYGYNF. The CDR3 bases are TGTGCCAGCAGCTTGTTGGATGACTATGGCTACAACTTC.

The rearrangement joins TRBV29-1 to TRBJ1-5, with D uncertain. V shed 7 bases and J shed 10 bases, with 8 bases lying between them. Germline loops: CDR1 SQVTM, CDR2 ANQGSEA. The CDR3 sequence is 9 residues long. CDR3 sequence reads: CSERSPQHF. The CDR3 DNA reads TGCAGCGAACGGAGCCCCCAGCATTTT. Combining the CDR3 with reference TRBV29-1 and TRBJ1-5 gives the whole variable domain SAVISQKPSRDICQRGTSLTIQCQVDSQVTMMFWYRQQPGQSLTLIATANQGSEATYESGFVIDKFPISRPNLTFSTLTVSNMSPEDSSIYLCSERSPQHFGDGTRLSIL.

This clonotype was detected many times. J is TRBJ2-2 and V is TRBV5-1; no reliable D call. The germline CDR1 and CDR2 sequences are SGHRS and YFSETQ. V was trimmed by 0 bases and J by 0 bases, leaving 9 bases between them. The CDR3 sequence is 16 residues long. The CDR3 nucleotides are TGCGCCAGCAGCTTGGCGACGACGGCGAACACCGGGGAGCTGTTTTTT. Amino acid sequence: CASSLATTANTGELFF.

The J gene is TRBJ2-7, the V gene TRBV5-1; D assignment may be TRBD1 or TRBD2 (5 bases each). Between the trimmed V and J ends, which lost 4 bases and 5 bases, there was a span of 19 bases. CDR3 length equals 15 residues. Germline assignment: CDR1 SGHRS and CDR2 YFSETQ. The CDR3 loop reads CASSMGVGPIHEQYF. The CDR3 nucleotides are TGCGCCAGCAGCATGGGTGTGGGACCTATTCACGAGCAGTACTTC.

Within the sample, this clonotype is medium-sized. The chain has TRBV20-1 and TRBJ2-1; the match to TRBD2 covers 9 bases. The ends lost 0 bases at V and 4 bases at J; junction bases unmatched: 13. Looked up from germline, CDR1 is DFQATT and CDR2 is SNEGSKA (reference sequence). The CDR3 is 18 residues long. CDR3 sequence: CSARDEVAGDLPYNEQFF. CDR3 DNA sequence: TGCAGTGCTAGAGATGAAGTAGCGGGAGATCTCCCTTACAATGAGCAGTTCTTC.

This clonotype ranks as medium-sized. The rearrangement joins TRBV3-1 to TRBJ2-2; D is ambiguous. This CDR3 has 14 residues. V was trimmed by 1 base and J by 2 bases, leaving 5 bases between them. Germline V lookup: CDR1 LGHDT, CDR2 YNNKEL (reference sequence). CDR3 coding DNA: TGTGCCAGCAGCCAAGGGGGAAACACCGGGGAGCTGTTTTTT. Its protein product is CASSQGGNTGELFF.

This clonotype is medium-sized within its sample. This rearrangement joins TRBV11-1 to TRBJ2-1, with D perhaps given as TRBD1 or TRBD2 (6 bases each). Per germline, CDR1 SGHAT and CDR2 FQDESV (reference sequence). V gave up 7 bases and J gave up 3 bases, with 16 bases separating them. CDR3 length: 15 residues. The CDR3: CASTPQGGNYNEQFF. CDR3 DNA sequence: TGTGCCAGCACCCCACAAGGGGGGAACTACAATGAGCAGTTCTTC.

In its sample, this clonotype is medium-sized. The V gene is TRBV20-1, the J gene TRBJ1-3, with D possibly TRBD1 on 5 matching bases. Germline V CDR1 and CDR2: DFQATT, SNEGSKA (reference sequence). The V gene lost 5 bases and the J gene lost 0 bases, with 8 bases spanning the gap. This CDR3 has 13 amino acids. CDR3 in amino acids: CSASGISGNTIYF. The CDR3 bases are TGCAGTGCTTCAGGGATCTCTGGAAACACCATATATTTT.

This clonotype has more than one count but fewer than ten. This chain links TRBV6-6 with TRBJ1-1, with D maybe TRBD1 (6 bases). The germline gives CDR1 MNHNY, CDR2 SVGAGI (reference sequence). The V and J ends lost 4 bases and 5 bases respectively, with 11 bases between them. The CDR3 sequence is 13 residues long. The CDR3 loop reads CASSFTGRTEAFF. The DNA of the CDR3 is TGTGCCAGCAGTTTTACAGGGAGGACTGAAGCTTTCTTT.

The CDR3 protein is CASSLVQGSTDTQYF. In DNA, the CDR3 is TGTGCCAGCAGTTTAGTACAGGGGAGCACAGATACGCAGTATTTT. This chain joins TRBV28 and TRBJ2-3; 7 bases are a match to TRBD1. The CDR3 length is 15 residues. Germline V lookup: CDR1 MDHEN, CDR2 SYDVKM. Unmatched junction bases numbered 2, after V lost 2 bases and J lost 0 bases.

This clonotype appeared many times. The gene calls are TRBV18 and TRBJ1-1; tentatively, D is TRBD1 (5 bases). Germline V gives CDR1 KGHSH, CDR2 LQKENI. CDR3 size: 15 residues. V lost 3 bases, J lost 0 bases, and 11 bases lay in between. Here the CDR3 reads CASSPPGLLNTEAFF. CDR3 coding DNA: TGTGCCAGCTCACCCCCGGGACTCTTGAACACTGAAGCTTTCTTT.

Many counts were recorded for this clonotype. The genes are TRBV6-1 and TRBJ1-5; D not resolved. CDR1 and CDR2 from the germline V gene are MNHNS and SASEGT. V lost 7 bases to trimming and J lost 1 base, with 5 bases between them. CDR3 length equals 12 residues. The CDR3 DNA sequence: TGTGCCAGCAATGGAAGCAATCAGCCCCAGCATTTT. Translation gives CASNGSNQPQHF.

At least ten counts were recorded for this clonotype. The J gene is TRBJ1-1, the V gene TRBV19; the D is unclear. Deletions cut 3 bases from V and 2 bases from J, with 7 bases between. This CDR3 has 13 residues. Germline values: CDR1 LNHDA, CDR2 SQIVND (reference sequence). CDR3 coding DNA: TGTGCCAGTAGTATCTCGGGAAACACTGAAGCTTTCTTT. Protein product: CASSISGNTEAFF.

This clonotype has a handful of counts. V and J are TRBV20-1 and TRBJ1-5; D gene ambiguous. The germline gives CDR1 DFQATT, CDR2 SNEGSKA (reference sequence). There are 13 residues in the CDR3. Between the trimmed V and J ends, which lost 4 bases and 5 bases, there was a span of 12 bases. Here the CDR3 reads CSATTSGDQPQHF. The CDR3 DNA follows: TGCAGTGCTACTACTTCCGGGGATCAGCCCCAGCATTTT.

Ten or more counts support this clonotype. The chain carries TRBV6-1 and TRBJ1-3; D may be TRBD1 (6 bases). Trimming removed 8 bases at V and 6 bases at J, with 11 bases between. The germline gives CDR1 MNHNS, CDR2 SASEGT. There are 12 residues in the CDR3. Written as DNA, the CDR3 is TGTGCCAGCTCCGGACAGACAAACACCATATATTTT. Translating it yields CASSGQTNTIYF.

By share, this clonotype ranks as medium-sized. The chain employs TRBV7-8 and TRBJ2-3; no definite D call. The V end was cut by 3 bases, the J end by 0 bases, with 7 bases between. The CDR3 has 14 amino acids. Germline V lookup: CDR1 SGHVS, CDR2 FQNEAQ. CDR3 sequence (DNA): TGTGCCAGCAGCTTCACAGCTAGCACAGATACGCAGTATTTT. Protein sequence: CASSFTASTDTQYF.